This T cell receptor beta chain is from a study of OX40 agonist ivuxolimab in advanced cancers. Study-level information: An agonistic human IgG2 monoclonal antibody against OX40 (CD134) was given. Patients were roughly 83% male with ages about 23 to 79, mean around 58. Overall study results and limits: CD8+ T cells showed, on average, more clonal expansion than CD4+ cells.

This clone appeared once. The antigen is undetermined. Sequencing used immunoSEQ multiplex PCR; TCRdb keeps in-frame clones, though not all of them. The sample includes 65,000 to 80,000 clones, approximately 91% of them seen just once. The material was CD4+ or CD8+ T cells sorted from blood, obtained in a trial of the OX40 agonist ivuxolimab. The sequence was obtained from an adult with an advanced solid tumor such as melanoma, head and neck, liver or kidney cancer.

The CDR3 loop is CASSHPGGGTEAFF. In DNA, the CDR3 is TGTGCCAGCAGTCACCCGGGAGGGGGGACTGAAGCTTTCTTT. This chain uses TRBV27 with TRBJ1-1; the D gene is possibly TRBD1 (6 bases). CDR1 is MNHEY and CDR2 is SMNVEV in the germline V gene (reference sequence). Trimming shortened V by 5 bases and J by 5 bases, and 15 bases separated the two germline ends. The CDR3 consists of 14 residues.